These 3 T cell receptor beta chains were all obtained from the same sample, sequenced in a study of blood T cell repertoires in COVID-19. Generated by immunoSEQ multiplex PCR, the TCRdb table keeps only in-frame clones and is missing some. The data show about 59,000 clones, 80% to 90% seen once. The sequencing input was peripheral blood. These receptor sequences come from a man between 60 and 75 years old with COVID-19, enrolled during active disease.

This rearrangement joins TRBV3-1 (or the pseudogene TRBV3-2) to TRBJ2-5, with D possibly TRBD1 on 6 matching bases. The V and J ends lost 0 bases and 2 bases respectively, with 10 bases between them. The CDR3 loop spans 15 amino acids. Germline CDR1 and CDR2: LGHDT and YNNKEL (reference sequence). The CDR3 region has the DNA TGTGCCAGCAGCCAAGATGGGGGCAGACAAGAGACCCAGTACTTC. It translates to CASSQDGGRQETQYF.

The V call is TRBV6-2 or TRBV6-3, the J call TRBJ2-2, with D uncertain. V shed 6 bases and J shed 6 bases, with 8 bases lying between them. Germline values: CDR1 MNHEY, CDR2 SVGEGT. This CDR3 is 12 amino acids long. Here the CDR3 reads CASSRPAGELFF. The CDR3 DNA reads as TGTGCCAGCAGCCGGCCCGCCGGGGAGCTGTTTTTT.

This chain links TRBV7-2 with TRBJ2-4; the D gene is possibly TRBD2 (7 bases). The CDR3 runs to 17 residues. The germline V gene encodes CDR1 SGHTA and CDR2 FQGNSA. Trimming took 1 base from V and 8 from J, leaving 21 bases between them. CDR3 sequence (DNA): TGTGCCAGCAGCTTAGAAGGCGGTGGGGGGGCGCGAGACATTCAGTACTTC. Translating it yields CASSLEGGGGARDIQYF.